One and the same sample provided the 5 T cell receptor beta chains below, sequenced in a study of regulatory T cells in long-lasting Graves disease. As to time point: newly diagnosed GD, antithyroid drugs for less than 3 months. Extracted RNA from PBMCs served as the source of the TCR library. Construction of the TCR beta libraries employed iRepertoire HTBI primers in conjunction with Arm-PCR of CDR3 regions. Using its own MiXCR run on the multiplex PCR reads, TCRdb lists one record per CDR3 protein. The sample records 400,000 to 650,000 distinct CDR3 sequences, 15% to 20% being singletons. This same sample was also part of a study on T cells in Graves' hyperthyroidism and ophthalmopathy.

The sample here was peripheral blood mononuclear cells (PBMCs), taken at new diagnosis, from a patient treated with antithyroid drugs. The receptors originated from a woman aged 40-60 years with Graves disease.

In this sample, this clonotype turned up many times. This chain joins TRBV28 and TRBJ1-3, with D maybe TRBD1 (5 bases). Between the trimmed V and J ends, which lost 4 bases and 3 bases, there was a span of 10 bases. Per the germline V gene, CDR1 is MDHEN and CDR2 is SYDVKM. CDR3 length: 14 amino acids. The CDR3 DNA reads TGTGCCAGCAGTTCCGGGACTATTGGAAACACCATATATTTT. This encodes CASSSGTIGNTIYF.

The chain joins TRBV9 to TRBJ1-4; 7 positions agree with TRBD1. V shed 3 bases and J 3 bases; nucleotides not matched to a gene: 2. CDR1 SGDLS and CDR2 YYNGEE come from the germline V gene. This CDR3 is 14 amino acids long. Written as DNA, the CDR3 is TGTGCCAGCAGCGAGACAGGGCCTAATGAAAAACTGTTTTTT. Translating gives CASSETGPNEKLFF.

At least ten counts were recorded for this clonotype. The J gene is TRBJ2-1, the V gene TRBV6-2 or TRBV6-3; D may be TRBD1 (6 bases). CDR1 is MNHEY and CDR2 is SVGEGT in the germline V gene. Trimming removed 2 bases from V and 3 bases from J, with 11 bases in between. The CDR3 contains 15 residues. The CDR3 DNA is TGTGCCAGCAGTTACGGTCAGGGGCTCTACAATGAGCAGTTCTTC. Translating gives CASSYGQGLYNEQFF.

This clonotype was counted ten times or more. The chain links TRBV11-2 to TRBJ2-7, with D maybe TRBD1 (5 bases). The length of the CDR3 is 15 residues. Looked up from germline, CDR1 is SGHAT and CDR2 is FQNNGV. V lost 1 base and J lost 3, with 13 bases in between. Here the CDR3 reads CASSLVRASYYEQYF. The CDR3 region has the DNA TGTGCCAGCAGCTTAGTCAGGGCCTCTTACTACGAGCAGTACTTC.

This clonotype was counted many times. The gene calls are TRBV12-3 or TRBV12-4 and TRBJ1-2, with 8 bases identical to TRBD1. This CDR3 has 15 amino acids. Germline trimming cut 4 bases from V and 8 bases from J; bases unmatched to any gene: 12. CDR3 in amino acids: CASSSRTGPLTGYTF. The DNA of the CDR3 is TGTGCCAGCAGTTCCCGGACAGGGCCCCTCACAGGCTACACCTTC.